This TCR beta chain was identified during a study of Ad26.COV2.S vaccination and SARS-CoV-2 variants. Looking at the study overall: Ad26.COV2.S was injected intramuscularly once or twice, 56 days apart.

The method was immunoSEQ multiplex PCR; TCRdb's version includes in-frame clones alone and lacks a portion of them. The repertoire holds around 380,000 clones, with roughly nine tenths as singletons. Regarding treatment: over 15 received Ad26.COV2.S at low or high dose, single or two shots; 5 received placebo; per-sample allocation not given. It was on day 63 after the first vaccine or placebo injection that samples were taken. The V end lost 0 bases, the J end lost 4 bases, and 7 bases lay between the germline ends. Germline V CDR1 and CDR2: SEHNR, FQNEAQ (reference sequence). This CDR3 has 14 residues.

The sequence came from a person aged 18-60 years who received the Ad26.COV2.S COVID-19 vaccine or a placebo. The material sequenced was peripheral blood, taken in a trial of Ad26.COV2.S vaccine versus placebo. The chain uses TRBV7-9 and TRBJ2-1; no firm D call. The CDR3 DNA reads TGTGCCAGCAGCTTAGCGCCCGGGTACAATGAGCAGTTCTTC. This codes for CASSLAPGYNEQFF. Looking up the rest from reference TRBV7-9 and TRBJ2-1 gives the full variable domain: DTGVSQNPRHKITKRGQNVTFRCDPISEHNRLYWYRQTLGQGPEFLTYFQNEAQLEKSRLLSDRFSAERPKGSFSTLEIQRTEQGDSAMYLCASSLAPGYNEQFFGPGTRLTVL.